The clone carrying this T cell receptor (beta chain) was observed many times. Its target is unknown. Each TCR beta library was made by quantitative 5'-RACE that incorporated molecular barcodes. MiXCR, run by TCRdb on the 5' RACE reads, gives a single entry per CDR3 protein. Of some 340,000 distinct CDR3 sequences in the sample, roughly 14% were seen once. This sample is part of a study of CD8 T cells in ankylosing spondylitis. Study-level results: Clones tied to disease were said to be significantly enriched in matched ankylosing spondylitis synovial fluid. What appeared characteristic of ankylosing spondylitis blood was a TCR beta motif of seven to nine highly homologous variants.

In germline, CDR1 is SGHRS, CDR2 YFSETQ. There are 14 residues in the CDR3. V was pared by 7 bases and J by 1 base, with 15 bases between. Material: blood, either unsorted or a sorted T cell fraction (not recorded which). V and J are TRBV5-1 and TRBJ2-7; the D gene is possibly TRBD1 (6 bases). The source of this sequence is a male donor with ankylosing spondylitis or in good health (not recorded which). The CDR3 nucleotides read TGCGCCAGCCGCTCCGAGGGACATTCCTACGAGCAGTACTTC. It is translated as CASRSEGHSYEQYF.